This T cell receptor beta chain came from a study of Tregs in tolerant kidney transplant recipients. The protocol was immunoSEQ multiplex PCR, while the TCRdb copy is restricted to in-frame clones and leaves out a portion. The sample yields tens of thousands of clones, roughly 91% seen once. The CDR3 is 14 amino acids. The V gene's germline CDR1 is SGHNT and CDR2 YENEEA. V was trimmed by 0 bases and J by 5 bases, leaving 8 bases between them. The receptor comes from a human donor who received a combined kidney and bone marrow transplant. The sample consisted of CD4+ T cells from blood, taken before the transplant. The V and J genes are TRBV11-3 and TRBJ2-1, with D unclear. The CDR3 here is CASSLDGGNNEQFF. The CDR3, as DNA: TGTGCCAGCAGCTTAGATGGCGGCAACAATGAGCAGTTCTTC.